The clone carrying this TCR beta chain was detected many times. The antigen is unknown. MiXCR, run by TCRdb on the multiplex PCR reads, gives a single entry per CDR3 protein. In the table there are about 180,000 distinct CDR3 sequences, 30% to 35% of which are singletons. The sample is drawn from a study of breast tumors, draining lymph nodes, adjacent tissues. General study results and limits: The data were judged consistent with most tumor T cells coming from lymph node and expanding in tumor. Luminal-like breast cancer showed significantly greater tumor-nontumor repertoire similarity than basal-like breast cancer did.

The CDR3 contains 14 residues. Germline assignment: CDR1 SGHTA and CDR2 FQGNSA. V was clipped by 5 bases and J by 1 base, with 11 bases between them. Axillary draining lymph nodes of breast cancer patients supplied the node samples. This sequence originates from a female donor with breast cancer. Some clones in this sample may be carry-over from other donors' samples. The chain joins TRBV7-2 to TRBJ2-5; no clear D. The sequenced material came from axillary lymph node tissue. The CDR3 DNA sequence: TGTGCCAGCAGCGAAGGTGGCAGCCAAGAGACCCAGTACTTC. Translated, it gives CASSEGGSQETQYF. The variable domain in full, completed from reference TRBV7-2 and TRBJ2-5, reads GAGVSQSPSNKVTEKGKDVELRCDPISGHTALYWYRQSLGQGLEFLIYFQGNSAPDKSGLPSDRFSAERTGGSVSTLTIQRTQQEDSAVYLCASSEGGSQETQYFGPGTRLLVL.